The 6 T cell receptor beta chains below were found in one sample sequenced in a study of cytomegalovirus exposure and HLA in healthy donors. PCR primers comprised 60 Vbeta and 13 Jbeta primers. Libraries were prepared by immunoSEQ multiplex PCR; TCRdb keeps only in-frame clonotypes and omits some of them. There are roughly 50,000 clones in the sample; just under 75% occur only once, and 6.8% lies in the top ten. Sequenced sample: PBMCs. All receptors come from a man between 25 and 39 years old in good health and CMV-seropositive.

V and J are TRBV2 and TRBJ2-7, with 8 bases identical to TRBD2. V trimming: 0 bases; J trimming: 6 bases; junction bases outside the gene matches: 7. The CDR3 loop spans 15 amino acids. Germline V gene lookup returns CDR1 SNHLY and CDR2 FYNNEI. CDR3 nucleotides: TGTGCCAGCAGTGAAGCTTCCGGGGGGGTGGGCGAGCAGTACTTC. Its protein is CASSEASGGVGEQYF.

The gene calls are TRBV7-3 and TRBJ2-2; possible D gene TRBD2, 7 bases. The length of the CDR3 is 16 residues. The V end lost 5 bases, the J end lost 5 bases, and 18 bases lay between the germline ends. Germline V gene sequence: CDR1 SGHTA, CDR2 FQGTGA. The CDR3 loop is CASSPEGGAYTGELFF. In nucleotides, the CDR3 is TGTGCCAGCAGCCCCGAAGGGGGGGCTTATACCGGGGAGCTGTTTTTT.

The genes are TRBV6-1 and TRBJ1-2; possible D gene TRBD1, 5 bases. The CDR3 length is 14 residues. Germline V CDR1 and CDR2: MNHNS, SASEGT. V was cut by 2 bases and J by 6 bases, with 13 bases left in between. The CDR3 DNA reads TGTGCCAGCAGTGAAACCGACAGTGAGGATGGCTACACCTTC. This gives the protein CASSETDSEDGYTF.

The chain joins TRBV5-4 to TRBJ1-1; 7 bases agree with TRBD1. The germline V gene has CDR1 SGHNT and CDR2 YYREEE (reference sequence). The J segment lost 3 bases and the V segment lost 3 bases, leaving 2 bases of the junction unmatched. The CDR3 extends over 13 amino acids. DNA for the CDR3: TGTGCCAGCAGCTGGGACAGCTACACTGAAGCTTTCTTT. Protein: CASSWDSYTEAFF.

This chain uses TRBV30 with TRBJ1-1, with D unclear. The CDR3 contains 13 residues. The ends were cut back, 1 base at V and 7 bases at J, with 13 bases in the middle. Per the germline V gene, CDR1 is GTSNPN and CDR2 is SVGIG (reference sequence). In nucleotides, the CDR3 is TGTGCCTGGAGTGACTTGGCCAACTATGAAGCTTTCTTT. Amino acids: CAWSDLANYEAFF.

The rearrangement joins TRBV30 to TRBJ1-4; D not resolved. Germline CDR1 is GTSNPN and CDR2 is SVGIG (reference sequence). The CDR3 runs 13 residues. Trimming removed 4 bases from V and 4 bases from J, with 10 bases in between. CDR3 coding DNA: TGTGCCTGGACCCAGGACTATAATGAAAAACTGTTTTTT. The encoded protein is CAWTQDYNEKLFF.